The clone carrying this T cell receptor beta chain was picked up a small number of times. Cohorts were assigned according to the clinical history that participants reported. This entry is derived from a study of blood T cell repertoires in COVID-19. Study-level background: Samples representing acute and convalescent COVID-19 were sourced from the United States, Italy and Spain. T cells, B-cell-depleted T cells, or PBMCs provided the cDNA or gDNA that served as material.

Germline V lookup: CDR1 MRHNA, CDR2 SNTAGT. CDR3 length: 16 residues. V was clipped by 0 bases and J by 5 bases; unmatched bases: 6. Clones were read by immunoSEQ multiplex PCR, and TCRdb kept only the in-frame ones, dropping some. The top ten hold around 16% of the sample, which has around 250,000 clones, around 86% seen once. The TCR originated in a man younger than 30 who had recovered from COVID-19. The chain employs TRBV6-4 and TRBJ2-2; 7 bases are a match to TRBD1. What was sequenced was PBMCs or T cells enriched from blood (not recorded which). As DNA, the CDR3 is TGTGCCAGCAGTGACTCTGGGCAGGGGGAGACCGGGGAGCTGTTTTTT. Protein sequence: CASSDSGQGETGELFF.